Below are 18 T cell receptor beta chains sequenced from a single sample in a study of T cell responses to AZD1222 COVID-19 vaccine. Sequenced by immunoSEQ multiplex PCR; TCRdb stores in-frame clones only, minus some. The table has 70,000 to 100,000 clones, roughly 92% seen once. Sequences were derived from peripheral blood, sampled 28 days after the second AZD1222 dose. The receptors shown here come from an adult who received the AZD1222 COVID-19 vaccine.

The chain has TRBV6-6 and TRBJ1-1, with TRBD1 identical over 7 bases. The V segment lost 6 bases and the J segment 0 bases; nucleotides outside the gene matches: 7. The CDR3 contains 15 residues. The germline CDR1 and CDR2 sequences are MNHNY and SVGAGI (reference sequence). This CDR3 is CASSLIQGMNTEAFF. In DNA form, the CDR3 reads TGTGCCAGCAGCTTAATACAGGGGATGAACACTGAAGCTTTCTTT.

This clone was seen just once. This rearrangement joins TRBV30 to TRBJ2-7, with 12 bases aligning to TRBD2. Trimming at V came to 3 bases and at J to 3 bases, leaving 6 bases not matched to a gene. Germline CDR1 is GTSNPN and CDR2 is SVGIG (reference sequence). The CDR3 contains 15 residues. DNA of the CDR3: TGTGCCTGGAGGCCCGGACTAGCGGGGATCTACGAGCAGTACTTC. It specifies CAWRPGLAGIYEQYF.

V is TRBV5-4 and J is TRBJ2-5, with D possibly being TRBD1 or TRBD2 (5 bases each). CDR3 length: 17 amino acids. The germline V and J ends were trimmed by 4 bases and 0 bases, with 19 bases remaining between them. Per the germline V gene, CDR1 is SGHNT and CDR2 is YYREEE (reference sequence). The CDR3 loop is CASSAGAHYPYQETQYF. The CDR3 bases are TGTGCCAGCAGCGCCGGGGCTCACTACCCGTACCAAGAGACCCAGTACTTC.

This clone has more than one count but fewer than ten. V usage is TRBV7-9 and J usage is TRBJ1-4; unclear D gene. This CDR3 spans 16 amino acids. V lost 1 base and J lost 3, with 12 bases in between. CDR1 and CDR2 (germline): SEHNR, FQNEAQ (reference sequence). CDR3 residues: CASSLGAADSNEKLFF. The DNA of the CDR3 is TGTGCCAGCAGCTTAGGGGCGGCAGACTCTAATGAAAAACTGTTTTTT.

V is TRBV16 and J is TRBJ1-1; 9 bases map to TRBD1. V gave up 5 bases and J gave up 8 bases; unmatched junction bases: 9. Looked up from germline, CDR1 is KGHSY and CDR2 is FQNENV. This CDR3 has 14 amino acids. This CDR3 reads CASSNPGQGSEAFF. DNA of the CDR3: TGTGCCAGCAGCAACCCGGGACAGGGATCCGAAGCTTTCTTT.

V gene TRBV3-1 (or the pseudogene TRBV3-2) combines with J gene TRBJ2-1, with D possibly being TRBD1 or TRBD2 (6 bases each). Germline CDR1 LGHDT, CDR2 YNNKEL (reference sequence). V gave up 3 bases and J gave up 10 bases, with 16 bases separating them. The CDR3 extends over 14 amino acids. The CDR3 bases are TGTGCCAGCAGCCAGCGCCGGGGGCGGGACGAGCAGTTCTTC. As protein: CASSQRRGRDEQFF.

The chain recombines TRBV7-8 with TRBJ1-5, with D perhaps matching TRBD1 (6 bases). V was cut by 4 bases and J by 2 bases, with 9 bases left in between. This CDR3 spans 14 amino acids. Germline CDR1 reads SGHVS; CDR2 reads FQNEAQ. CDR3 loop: CASSSDRRNQPQHF. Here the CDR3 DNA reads TGTGCCAGCAGCTCGGACAGACGCAATCAGCCCCAGCATTTT.

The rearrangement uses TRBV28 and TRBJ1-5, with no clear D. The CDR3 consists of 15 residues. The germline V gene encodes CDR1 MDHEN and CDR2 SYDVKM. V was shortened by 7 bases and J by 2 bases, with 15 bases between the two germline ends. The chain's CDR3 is CASILSQGGNQPQHF. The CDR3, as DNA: TGTGCCAGCATCCTATCCCAAGGAGGCAATCAGCCCCAGCATTTT.

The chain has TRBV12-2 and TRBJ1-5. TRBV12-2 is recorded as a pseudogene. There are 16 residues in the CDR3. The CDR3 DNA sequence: TGTGCAAGTCGCTTAGACGTGCGGGGAGGGAATCAGCCCCAGCATTTT. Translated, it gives CASRLDVRGGNQPQHF.

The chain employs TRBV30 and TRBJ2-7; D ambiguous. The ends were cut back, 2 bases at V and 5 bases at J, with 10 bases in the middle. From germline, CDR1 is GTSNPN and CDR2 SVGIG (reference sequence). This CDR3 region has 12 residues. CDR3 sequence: CAWSFVGNEQYF. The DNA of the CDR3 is TGTGCCTGGAGTTTTGTGGGGAACGAGCAGTACTTC. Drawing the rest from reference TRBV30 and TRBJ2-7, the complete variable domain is SQTIHQWPATLVQPVGSPLSLECTVEGTSNPNLYWYRQAAGRGLQLLFYSVGIGQISSEVPQNLSASRPQDRQFILSSKKLLLSDSGFYLCAWSFVGNEQYFGPGTRLTVT.

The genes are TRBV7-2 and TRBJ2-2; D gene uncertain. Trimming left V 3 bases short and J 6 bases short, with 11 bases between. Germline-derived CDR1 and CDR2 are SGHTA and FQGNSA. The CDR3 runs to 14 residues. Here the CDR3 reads CASSFAPLSGELFF. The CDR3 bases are TGTGCCAGCAGCTTTGCTCCTTTATCCGGGGAGCTGTTTTTT.

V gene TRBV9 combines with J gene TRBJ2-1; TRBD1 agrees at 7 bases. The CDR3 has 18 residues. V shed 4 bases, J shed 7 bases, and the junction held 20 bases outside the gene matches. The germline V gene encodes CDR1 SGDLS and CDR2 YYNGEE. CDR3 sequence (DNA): TGTGCCAGCAGCACCTGGGACAGCGTTGTTGGACTTGGGAATGAGCAGTTCTTC. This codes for CASSTWDSVVGLGNEQFF.

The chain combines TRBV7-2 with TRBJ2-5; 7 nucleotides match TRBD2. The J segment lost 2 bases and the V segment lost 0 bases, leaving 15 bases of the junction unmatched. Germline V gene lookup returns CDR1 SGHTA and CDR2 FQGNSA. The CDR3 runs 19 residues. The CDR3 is CASSLAFWEGLGIQETQYF. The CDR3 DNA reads TGTGCCAGCAGCTTAGCCTTTTGGGAGGGACTGGGAATACAAGAGACCCAGTACTTC.

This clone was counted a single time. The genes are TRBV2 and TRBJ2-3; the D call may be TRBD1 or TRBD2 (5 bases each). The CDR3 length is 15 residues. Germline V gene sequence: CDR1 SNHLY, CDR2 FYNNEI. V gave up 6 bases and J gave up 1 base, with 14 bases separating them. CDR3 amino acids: CASRERGRGTDTQYF. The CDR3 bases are TGTGCCAGCAGAGAGAGGGGTAGGGGCACAGATACGCAGTATTTT.

The DNA for the CDR3 is TGTGCCAGCAGCCCTGGACAGGGGGCGCCTCCCACTGAAGCTTTCTTT. This sequence encodes CASSPGQGAPPTEAFF. The J gene is TRBJ1-1, the V gene TRBV9, with 11 bases aligning to TRBD1. J gave up 4 bases and V 4 bases, and 9 bases lay outside the gene matches. CDR1 and CDR2 (germline): SGDLS, YYNGEE. The CDR3 runs 16 residues.

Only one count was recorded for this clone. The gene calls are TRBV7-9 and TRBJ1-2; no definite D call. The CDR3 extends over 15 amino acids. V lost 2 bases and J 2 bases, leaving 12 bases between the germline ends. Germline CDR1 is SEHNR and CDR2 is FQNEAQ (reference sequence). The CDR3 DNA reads TGTGCCAGCAGCTTAACAGCTAACTCAAACTATGGCTACACCTTC. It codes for CASSLTANSNYGYTF.

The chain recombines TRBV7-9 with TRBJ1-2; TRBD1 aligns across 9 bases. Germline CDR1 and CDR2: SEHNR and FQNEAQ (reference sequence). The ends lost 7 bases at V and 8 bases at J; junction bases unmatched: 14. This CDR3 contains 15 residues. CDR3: CASTLPGQGGRGYTF. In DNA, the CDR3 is TGTGCCAGCACCCTTCCGGGACAGGGTGGGCGAGGCTACACCTTC.

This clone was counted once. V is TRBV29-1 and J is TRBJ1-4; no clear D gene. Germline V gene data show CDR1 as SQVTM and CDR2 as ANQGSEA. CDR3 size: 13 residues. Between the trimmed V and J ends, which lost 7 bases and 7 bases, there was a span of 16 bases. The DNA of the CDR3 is TGCAGCGCACGGGAAGGGTACGGTGAAAAACTGTTTTTT. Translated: CSAREGYGEKLFF.